These T cell receptor beta chains were read from a single sample in a study of blood T cell repertoires in COVID-19. Some clones are missing from TCRdb's copy, which holds only in-frame ones; the method was immunoSEQ multiplex PCR. The table records over 150,000 clones, about 86% of them present only once. The sequenced material came from PBMCs or T cells enriched from blood (not recorded which). These receptor sequences come from a man between 35 and 55 years old who had recovered from COVID-19. Both conserved end residues are part of each CDR3. A D gene is named only where the DNA matches it firmly. The listing skips clone size in some rows; elsewhere it reads once, few, many or a size class.

>-|TRBD1|TRBV18|TRBJ1-5
TGTGCCAGCTCACCAGGGACAGGGGGCGGTCAGCCCCAGCATTTT
CASSPGTGGGQPQHF
>-|-|TRBV7-2|TRBJ2-6
TGTGCCAGCAGCTTAGGCCTATCTGGGGCCAACGTCCTGACTTTC
CASSLGLSGANVLTF
>once|TRBD1|TRBV19|TRBJ1-3
TGTGCCAGTAGCGAGACAGGGACGGAACTGAGCTCTGGAAACACCATATATTTT
CASSETGTELSSGNTIYF
>-|TRBD1|TRBV2|TRBJ2-1
TGTGCCAGCAGCGTTCAGGGGGATGAGCAGTTCTTC
CASSVQGDEQFF
>-|-|TRBV4-1|TRBJ1-4
TGCGCCAGCAGCCAAGTATCAAGAGGGGGAGAAAAACTGTTTTTT
CASSQVSRGGEKLFF
>-|TRBD2|TRBV4-2|TRBJ2-1
TGTGCCAGCAGCCTAGGAACTAGCGGGGGGAAAGGCGCTGAGCAGTTCTTC
CASSLGTSGGKGAEQFF
>-|-|TRBV29-1|TRBJ1-2
TGCAGCGTTGGGTACGGGGATGGTGGCTACACCTTC
CSVGYGDGGYTF
>-|TRBD1|TRBV4-1|TRBJ1-1
TGCGCCAGCAGCCAAGAGACAGGGCACAACACTGAAGCTTTCTTT
CASSQETGHNTEAFF
>-|-|TRBV30|TRBJ2-7
TGTGCCTGGAGTGAGAGCACCTACGAGCAGTACTTC
CAWSESTYEQYF
>-|-|TRBV10-3|TRBJ1-1
TGTGCCATCAGTGCCGGGACCGGGGGGGACACTGAAGCTTTCTTT
CAISAGTGGDTEAFF
>-|-|TRBV4-1|TRBJ1-4
TGCGCCAGCCGGCCTGTAGGGGGGGCGCGTGGGAAACTGTTTTTT
CASRPVGGARGKLFF
>once|-|TRBV18|TRBJ1-1
TGTGCCAGCTCATCGGACATGAACACTGAAGCTTTCTTT
CASSSDMNTEAFF
>-|TRBD2|TRBV15|TRBJ2-7
TGTGCCACCAGCAGAGGGGCGGGGGTTCACTCCTACGAGCAGTACTTC
CATSRGAGVHSYEQYF
>-|-|TRBV10-2|TRBJ1-5
TGCGCCAGCAGTTATTCGGTAGATCAGCCCCAGCATTTT
CASSYSVDQPQHF
>-|-|TRBV27|TRBJ1-6
TGTGCCAGCAGTTTACGTGGCGGGGACCCCCTCCACTTT
CASSLRGGDPLHF
>-|TRBD1|TRBV5-1|TRBJ1-2
TGCGCCAGTAGACAGGGTGCTAACTATGGCTACACCTTC
CASRQGANYGYTF
>-|-|TRBV6-5|TRBJ2-7
TGTGCCAGCAGCGCGACGGGGGGCCTCTCCTACGAGCAGTACTTC
CASSATGGLSYEQYF
>-|TRBD1|TRBV6-5|TRBJ2-7
TGTGCCAGCAGTTGGGGACAGGGGGCTTACTCCTACGAGCAGTACTTC
CASSWGQGAYSYEQYF
>-|-|TRBV27|TRBJ1-2
TGTGCCAGCAGTCCACCCCCCCCGAATCCTATACCCTATGGCTACACCTTC
CASSPPPPNPIPYGYTF
>-|-|TRBV7-9|TRBJ1-1
TGTGCCAGCAGCTTACGGCAAGAGGGTGAAGCTTTCTTT
CASSLRQEGEAFF
>once|TRBD2|TRBV4-3|TRBJ2-7
TGCGCCAGCAGCCAACCTTTAGCGGGGCGGAACCACGAGCAGTACTTC
CASSQPLAGRNHEQYF
>-|-|TRBV6-5|TRBJ1-1
TGTGCCAGCAGCACCGTCGGGAAAGCTTTCTTT
CASSTVGKAFF
>-|-|TRBV14|TRBJ1-4
TGTGCCAGCAGCCGTCATGCAACTAATGAAAAACTGTTTTTT
CASSRHATNEKLFF
>-|-|TRBV4-2|TRBJ2-5
TGTGCCAGCAGCCAATACAGAGAGACCCAGTACTTC
CASSQYRETQYF
>-|-|TRBV2|TRBJ1-1
TGTGCCAGCAGGGCCCCAGGGGAAAACACTGAAGCTTTCTTT
CASRAPGENTEAFF
>once|-|TRBV6-5|TRBJ2-7
TGTGCCACCTCGGGGACCTACGAGCAGTACTTC
CATSGTYEQYF
>-|TRBD2|TRBV6-5|TRBJ2-2
TGTGCCAGCAGTTACTCGAACTTAGCGGGGGCCGGGGAGCTGTTTTTT
CASSYSNLAGAGELFF
>-|-|TRBV18|TRBJ2-1
TGTGCCAGCTCCCTTCGGATGGGGGCGGGTGAGCAGTTCTTC
CASSLRMGAGEQFF
>-|-|TRBV18|TRBJ2-3
TGTGCCAGCTCACCGGGACATCTCACAGATACGCAGTATTTT
CASSPGHLTDTQYF
>-|TRBD1|TRBV12-3/TRBV12-4|TRBJ1-2
TGTGCCAGCAGTGACAGGGCCCTCTATGGCTACACCTTC
CASSDRALYGYTF
>few|TRBD2|TRBV7-9|TRBJ2-1
TGTGCCAGCAGTTCCTCCCGGACTAGCGGGGGGTACAATGAGCAGTTCTTC
CASSSSRTSGGYNEQFF
>-|-|TRBV19|TRBJ1-5
TGTGCCAGTAGTAGTGACAGAAATCAGCCCCAGCATTTT
CASSSDRNQPQHF
>-|-|TRBV2|TRBJ1-2
TGTGCCAGGAGGGGGTTGAACTATGGCTACACCTTC
CARRGLNYGYTF
>once|TRBD1|TRBV4-1|TRBJ1-5
TGCGCCAGCAGCCCCAGCCCGACAGGGGCCATAAGCAATCAGCCCCAGCATTTT
CASSPSPTGAISNQPQHF
>-|-|TRBV24-1|TRBJ1-2
TGTGCCACCAGTGCCGGGGGGAACTATGGCTACACCTTC
CATSAGGNYGYTF
>-|-|TRBV4-1|TRBJ1-1
TGCGCCAGCAGCCCTGAAAGGAGAGAAAACACTGAAGCTTTCTTT
CASSPERRENTEAFF
>-|TRBD1|TRBV15|TRBJ2-7
TGTGCCACCAGCAGAGGCCTGGGACAGGGGGCGCAAGTAACCGAGCAGTACTTC
CATSRGLGQGAQVTEQYF
>-|-|TRBV27|TRBJ2-1
TGTGCCAGCAGTTTATTGGAAAACCGGCGGTATGAGCAGTTCTTC
CASSLLENRRYEQFF
>-|-|TRBV6-1|TRBJ1-6
TGTGCCAGCAGTGAAGCGATGGGACACGGTTCACCCCTCCACTTT
CASSEAMGHGSPLHF
>-|-|TRBV5-6|TRBJ2-7
TGTGCCAGCAGCTTGGGCAATCTCGGGGGTTACTACGAGCAGTACTTC
CASSLGNLGGYYEQYF
>-|-|TRBV7-8|TRBJ1-1
TGTGCCAGCAGCTTAGCGACAGCTATCACTGAAGCTTTCTTT
CASSLATAITEAFF
>once|-|TRBV19|TRBJ2-1
TGTGCCACTCGCGGCGGGGGCCTGAAATCCTACAATGAGCAGTTCTTC
CATRGGGLKSYNEQFF
>-|TRBD2|TRBV2|TRBJ2-2
TGTGCCAGCAGTGAAGGGATAGCGGGGGGCCAGAACACCGGGGAGCTGTTTTTT
CASSEGIAGGQNTGELFF
>few|TRBD1|TRBV28|TRBJ2-5
TGTGCCAGCAGTTTAACCCCGGGACAGGGGCAACAGACCCAGTACTTC
CASSLTPGQGQQTQYF
>-|-|TRBV4-2|TRBJ1-6
TGTGCCAGCACTGAGGAGAGCGGGTATTCACCCCTCCACTTT
CASTEESGYSPLHF
>-|-|TRBV12-3/TRBV12-4|TRBJ2-5
TGTGCCAGCAGAACTAACAACCAAGAGACCCAGTACTTC
CASRTNNQETQYF